This TCR beta chain was obtained from a study of early T cells in non-severe SARS-CoV-2 infection. The CDR3 runs to 14 residues. V was shortened by 6 bases and J by 2 bases, with 13 bases between the two germline ends. This clonotype was seen repeatedly, ten times or more. The TCR library protocol was used to attach unique molecular identifiers. These identifiers were attached to individual cDNA molecules. TCRdb re-called the 5' RACE reads through MiXCR, storing one row per CDR3 protein. Counted here are 69,000 or so distinct CDR3 sequences, about 4.6% occurring once; the ten biggest clones make up roughly 3.4%.

This rearrangement joins TRBV12-3 or TRBV12-4 to TRBJ1-2; D possibly corresponds to TRBD1 (5 bases). The receptor's source is an adult who was a healthcare worker with PCR-confirmed SARS-CoV-2 infection or an uninfected control (not recorded which). The donor label of this sample is uncertain. The sample was whole blood, taken at baseline. The CDR3 nucleotides are TGTGCCAGCAGCCCAGTGGGGCGAAACTATGGCTACACCTTC. Its protein is CASSPVGRNYGYTF.